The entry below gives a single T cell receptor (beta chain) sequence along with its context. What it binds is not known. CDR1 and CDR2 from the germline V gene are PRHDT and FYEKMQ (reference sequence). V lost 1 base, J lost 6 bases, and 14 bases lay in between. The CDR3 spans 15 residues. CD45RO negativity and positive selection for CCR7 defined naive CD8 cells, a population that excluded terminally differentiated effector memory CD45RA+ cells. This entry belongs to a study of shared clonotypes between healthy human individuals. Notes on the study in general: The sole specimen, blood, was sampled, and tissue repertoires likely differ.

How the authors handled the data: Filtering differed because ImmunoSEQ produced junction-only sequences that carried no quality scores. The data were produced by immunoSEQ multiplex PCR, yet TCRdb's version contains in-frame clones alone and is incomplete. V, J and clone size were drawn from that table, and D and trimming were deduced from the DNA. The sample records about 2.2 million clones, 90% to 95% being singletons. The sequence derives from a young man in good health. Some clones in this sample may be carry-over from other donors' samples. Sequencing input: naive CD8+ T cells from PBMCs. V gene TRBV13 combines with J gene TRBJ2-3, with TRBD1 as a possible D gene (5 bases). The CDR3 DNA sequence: TGTGCCAGCAGCTTAGTTGCTAGGGGCCGGGATACGCAGTATTTT. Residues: CASSLVARGRDTQYF.